These T cell receptor beta chains were read from a single sample in a study of blood T cell repertoires in COVID-19. Produced via immunoSEQ multiplex PCR; TCRdb's table is partial and in-frame only. Of almost 50,000 clones listed, roughly 90% were seen once; the top ten hold 3.9%. Sequencing input: peripheral blood. Source of these receptors: a human donor in a cohort sampled during active COVID-19. CDR3s leave out the opening cysteine and the closing phenylalanine or tryptophan. Each record gives: V gene, J gene, CDR3 protein.

>TRBV9|TRBJ1-6
ASSRQPGLNSPLH
>TRBV28|TRBJ2-2
ATARPTGELF
>TRBV19|TRBJ1-2
ASSIAGGNYGYT
>TRBV14|TRBJ2-5
ASSQEEGLAGGPRRKETQY
>TRBV5-4|TRBJ2-1
ASSFPPGTASYNEQF
>TRBV11-3|TRBJ1-1
ASSLGAEAF
>TRBV19|TRBJ2-1
ASSIQGQGAYNEQF
>TRBV6-4|TRBJ1-6
ASRDTDRGNSPLH
>TRBV2|TRBJ1-2
ASSGPGIGYT
>TRBV7-3|TRBJ1-1
ASSSGSHTEAF
>TRBV28|TRBJ2-7
ASSPVRGWTYEQY
>TRBV9|TRBJ2-6
ASSSQYSSGANVLT
>TRBV27|TRBJ2-7
ASSPGLAATRSYEQY
>TRBV4-2|TRBJ1-3
ASSQDYLRGAGNTIY
>TRBV5-1|TRBJ1-1
ASSLVGANTEAF
>TRBV18|TRBJ2-5
ASSPREAASGTQY
>TRBV13|TRBJ2-1
ASSLDSPQQF
>TRBV19|TRBJ1-1
ASSIQVWTEAF
>TRBV28|TRBJ2-7
ASSFGTIRDEQY
>TRBV4-1|TRBJ2-7
ASSPNTAGTTYEQY
>TRBV27|TRBJ2-1
ASSLPNERNEQF
>TRBV3-1/TRBV3-2|TRBJ1-6
ASSQDKRDNARVGSPLH
>TRBV28|TRBJ2-3
ASSHTGFTSTDTQY
>TRBV6-6|TRBJ2-7
ASSQTSGVYEQY
>TRBV18|TRBJ2-5
ASSPPLEGRETQY
>TRBV11-2|TRBJ2-6
ASRKGVRSGANVLT
>TRBV7-3|TRBJ2-2
ASSLTPTGELF
>TRBV27|TRBJ1-4
ASSLTGAEKLF
>TRBV10-3|TRBJ1-4
AISASEGEKLF
>TRBV28|TRBJ1-1
ASSTRQIYTEAF
>TRBV7-3|TRBJ2-1
ASSSSGTSNEQF
>TRBV13|TRBJ1-1
ASSPGTGDEAF
>TRBV15|TRBJ1-1
ATSRDLGAGYTEAF
>TRBV27|TRBJ1-2
ASSPLFAYTQGDRGLLNYGYT
>TRBV19|TRBJ1-2
ASDRSGANYGYT
>TRBV11-2|TRBJ2-5
ASSFRGSSGRAGETQY
>TRBV6-5|TRBJ2-2
ASGSRTENTGELF
>TRBV9|TRBJ1-3
ASSPRDSGNTIY
>TRBV30|TRBJ2-7
AWSVLAGGSYEQY
>TRBV19|TRBJ1-1
ASRRQDLNTEAF
>TRBV2|TRBJ1-1
ASSERGRTEAF
>TRBV29-1|TRBJ1-1
SVLPGRWGTEAF
>TRBV9|TRBJ2-2
ASSVAVTNTGELF
>TRBV2|TRBJ2-3
ASNPVLAGVADTQY
>TRBV28|TRBJ2-7
ASSLQSEASGTYEQY
>TRBV28|TRBJ1-5
ASTLGRGELYSNQPQH
>TRBV2|TRBJ2-7
ASSDNGRTYEQY
>TRBV7-8|TRBJ2-5
ASSLRRDREETQY
>TRBV5-6|TRBJ1-5
ASSTGAGGRGQPQH
>TRBV6-1|TRBJ1-1
ASSEPGMNTEAF
>TRBV19|TRBJ1-1
ASSIRTGRVTEAF
>TRBV4-1|TRBJ2-5
ASSQGQGEKETQY
>TRBV9|TRBJ2-7
ASSVDPQRESEQY
>TRBV19|TRBJ1-1
ASRTGTVLPLNTEAF